This T cell receptor beta chain originates from a study of T-cell reconstitution after alpha-beta-depleted transplantation in children. J lost 4 bases, V lost 2 bases, and 4 bases had no gene match. The CDR3 spans 15 residues. A library of TCRbeta sequences, prepared with unique molecular identifiers, was generated. TCRdb analysed the PCR reads with MiXCR anew, one entry per CDR3 protein. The table records 700,000 to 850,000 distinct CDR3 sequences, 16% of them present only once. The chain recombines TRBV12-3 or TRBV12-4 with TRBJ2-3, with 9 positions matching TRBD2. The sequence came from a male patient aged 10 to 17 who had a stem cell transplant for acute lymphoblastic leukemia, so the T cells may come from the graft donor. Sequenced material: PBMCs, mostly from graft donor cells, taken 360 days after TCRalphabeta/CD19-depleted stem cell transplant. The CDR3 loop is CASSLTRLAADTQYF. CDR3 coding DNA: TGTGCCAGCAGTTTAACGAGACTAGCGGCAGATACGCAGTATTTT.